Following are 20 T cell receptor beta chains from one sample sequenced in a study of Ad26.COV2.S vaccination and SARS-CoV-2 variants (dated by TCRdb to about 2021). The intended sense of this specimen's treatment or condition label: around 19 received Ad26.COV2.S at low or high dose, single or two shots; about 5 received placebo; per-sample allocation not given. For vaccine and placebo recipients, repertoires were sequenced using samples collected on day 63 after the first injection. Library generation was performed with the immunoSEQ multiplex PCR assay. TCRdb stores this immuneACCESS table with in-frame sequences only. Part of the clones is absent; in the studies checked, under half of the shortfall reflects unresolved V genes, and no reason is known for the rest. The sample includes about 680,000 clones, with around 89% observed a single time. Together, the top ten hold around 1.5% of the sample.

The sample in question was peripheral blood, obtained in a trial of Ad26.COV2.S vaccine versus placebo. These receptors were taken from a person aged 18 to 65 who received the Ad26.COV2.S COVID-19 vaccine or a placebo.

The chain carries TRBV25-1 and TRBJ2-5; D gene uncertain. Germline V gene lookup returns CDR1 MGHDK and CDR2 SYGVNS. Trimming took off 1 base at V and 2 bases at J, with 8 bases between the two ends. The CDR3 totals 14 residues. The CDR3 here is CASSESRKQETQYF. In DNA form, the CDR3 reads TGTGCCAGCAGTGAATCCCGAAAGCAAGAGACCCAGTACTTC.

The genes are TRBV7-8 and TRBJ2-3; D is unresolved. Per germline, CDR1 SGHVS and CDR2 FQNEAQ. The V and J ends lost 11 bases and 2 bases respectively, with 14 bases between them. The CDR3 is 13 residues long. The CDR3 DNA follows: TGTGCCGGCCGACGTGGATTCACAGATACGCAGTATTTT. Protein sequence: CAGRRGFTDTQYF.

The chain carries TRBV11-3 and TRBJ1-5, with D possibly TRBD1 on 5 matching bases. Germline V gene lookup returns CDR1 SGHNT and CDR2 YENEEA. The CDR3 covers 17 residues. V was cut by 2 bases and J by 3 bases, with 17 bases left in between. CDR3 loop: CASSLSSVYRLNQPQHF. The CDR3 DNA reads TGTGCCAGCAGCTTAAGTTCGGTCTACAGGCTCAATCAGCCCCAGCATTTT.

The chain links TRBV7-2 to TRBJ1-5, with 9 bases lining up with TRBD1. The CDR3 spans 15 residues. V gave up 0 bases and J gave up 5 bases; unmatched junction bases: 2. The germline V gene encodes CDR1 SGHTA and CDR2 FQGNSA. CDR3 residues: CASSLAWDRDQPQHF. CDR3 coding DNA: TGTGCCAGCAGCTTAGCATGGGACAGGGATCAGCCCCAGCATTTT.

The chain uses TRBV3-1 (or the pseudogene TRBV3-2) and TRBJ2-6, with D perhaps being TRBD1 or TRBD2 (5 bases each). Trimming removed 4 bases from V and 3 bases from J, with 7 bases in between. The CDR3 is made up of 14 amino acids. The germline gives CDR1 LGHDT, CDR2 YNNKEL (reference sequence). Here the CDR3 DNA reads TGTGCCAGCAGCCGGGACGATGGGGCCAACGTCCTGACTTTC. Translation gives CASSRDDGANVLTF.

The CDR3, as DNA: TGCGCCAGCAGCCAACACCCCGGCCAGCCCCAGCATTTT. Translation: CASSQHPGQPQHF. V and J are TRBV4-3 and TRBJ1-5; D uncertain. The CDR3 loop spans 13 amino acids. The V gene's germline CDR1 is LGHNA and CDR2 YSLEER. Trimming shortened V by 2 bases and J by 7 bases, and 9 bases separated the two germline ends.

This sequence joins TRBV7-9 and TRBJ2-7; D is uncertain. Trimming removed 3 bases from V and 6 bases from J, with 6 bases in between. CDR3 length equals 11 residues. Germline lookup yields CDR1 SEHNR and CDR2 FQNEAQ (reference sequence). The CDR3 here is CASSFGREQYF. In DNA form, the CDR3 reads TGTGCCAGCAGCTTCGGGCGCGAGCAGTACTTC.

The J gene is TRBJ1-6, the V gene TRBV3-1 (or the pseudogene TRBV3-2); 7 nucleotides align to TRBD1. J gave up 5 bases and V 2 bases, and 3 bases lay outside the gene matches. The CDR3 is 15 amino acids. The germline V gene has CDR1 LGHDT and CDR2 YNNKEL (reference sequence). CDR3: CASSQQTGNNSPLHF. Here the CDR3 DNA reads TGTGCCAGCAGCCAACAGACAGGGAATAATTCACCCCTCCACTTT.

The rearrangement joins TRBV19 to TRBJ2-1; D possibly corresponds to TRBD1 (5 bases). The CDR3 is made up of 18 amino acids. Looked up from germline, CDR1 is LNHDA and CDR2 is SQIVND (reference sequence). V was pared by 6 bases and J by 3 bases, with 24 bases between. The CDR3 DNA is TGTGCCAGTAGATCCCAAACCCAAGGGGTAGGGGTCTACAATGAGCAGTTCTTC. Protein: CASRSQTQGVGVYNEQFF.

This clone was observed a handful of times. The DNA of the CDR3 is TGTGCCAGCAGCTTAGCGGGCGGGACAGGGTCCGTCGGGGAGCTGTTTTTT. Protein sequence: CASSLAGGTGSVGELFF. The chain uses TRBV7-9 and TRBJ2-2, with 9 bases identical to TRBD1. Germline V gives CDR1 SEHNR, CDR2 FQNEAQ (reference sequence). This CDR3 region has 17 residues. V was pared by 0 bases and J by 7 bases, with 9 bases of the junction left unmatched.

The rearrangement joins TRBV11-2 to TRBJ2-7, with 7 nucleotides matching TRBD1. With 6 bases clipped from V and 2 bases from J, the junction kept 4 bases outside the gene matches. This CDR3 comprises 13 residues. Germline values: CDR1 SGHAT, CDR2 FQNNGV. The CDR3 DNA sequence: TGTGCCAGCAGTCGACAGGGTCCCTACGAGCAGTACTTC. The encoded protein is CASSRQGPYEQYF.

The rearrangement uses TRBV5-5 and TRBJ2-5; D not certain. CDR3 length: 12 residues. CDR1 and CDR2 from the germline V gene are SGHKS and YYEKEE (reference sequence). V gave up 4 bases and J gave up 5 bases, with 9 bases separating them. The CDR3 loop reads CASSPWAETQYF. DNA for the CDR3: TGTGCCAGCAGCCCCTGGGCCGAGACCCAGTACTTC.

The rearrangement uses TRBV2 and TRBJ2-1, with a possible D match to TRBD2 (6 bases). Germline loops: CDR1 SNHLY, CDR2 FYNNEI. The CDR3 loop spans 15 amino acids. With 4 bases removed from V and 8 bases from J, the gap between germline ends came to 18 bases. This CDR3 is CASSGGNWGVDEQFF. The CDR3 bases are TGTGCCAGCAGTGGCGGGAATTGGGGGGTAGATGAGCAGTTCTTC.

The CDR3 DNA reads TGTGCCAGCAGTTTAAGGGCCGCGTCGGATACGCAGTATTTT. Translation gives CASSLRAASDTQYF. This chain uses TRBV27 with TRBJ2-3; D uncertain. Germline V gene data show CDR1 as MNHEY and CDR2 as SMNVEV (reference sequence). V was pared by 2 bases and J by 6 bases, with 12 bases between. The length of the CDR3 is 14 residues.

This clone was detected once. In nucleotides, the CDR3 is TGTGCCAGTAGTACATACAGGGTTGACGAGCAGTACTTC. As protein: CASSTYRVDEQYF. V and J are TRBV19 and TRBJ2-7; a weak D match, TRBD1 (6 bases). There are 13 residues in the CDR3. The V gene's germline CDR1 is LNHDA and CDR2 SQIVND (reference sequence). V gave up 4 bases and J gave up 5 bases, with 12 bases separating them. Filled out from reference TRBV19 and TRBJ2-7, the complete variable domain reads DGGITQSPKYLFRKEGQNVTLSCEQNLNHDAMYWYRQDPGQGLRLIYYSQIVNDFQKGDIAEGYSVSREKKESFPLTVTSAQKNPTAFYLCASSTYRVDEQYFGPGTRLTVT.

The chain uses TRBV2 and TRBJ2-3; D may be TRBD1 or TRBD2 (5 bases each). Germline V gene sequence: CDR1 SNHLY, CDR2 FYNNEI. This CDR3 spans 13 amino acids. Trimming removed 6 bases from V and 1 base from J, with 8 bases in between. The CDR3 spells CASSRDGTDTQYF. The DNA for the CDR3 is TGTGCCAGCAGCCGGGACGGCACAGATACGCAGTATTTT.

The chain carries TRBV19 and TRBJ1-5, with D tentatively TRBD1 (6 bases). V was cut by 0 bases and J by 4 bases, with 10 bases left in between. The V gene's germline CDR1 is LNHDA and CDR2 SQIVND (reference sequence). This CDR3 contains 15 residues. The CDR3, as DNA: TGTGCCAGTAGTATAGACTCAGGGGAAAATCAGCCCCAGCATTTT. As protein: CASSIDSGENQPQHF.

This chain joins TRBV6-4 and TRBJ2-3; 10 nucleotides align to TRBD2. The germline V gene has CDR1 MRHNA and CDR2 SNTAGT. The trim removed 6 bases at V and 7 bases at J, leaving 10 bases unmatched. This CDR3 region has 15 residues. The CDR3 DNA follows: TGTGCCAGCAGCCCGACTAGCGGGCTTCTACATACGCAGTATTTT. Protein sequence: CASSPTSGLLHTQYF.

The rearrangement uses TRBV6-1 and TRBJ1-4; unclear D gene. The CDR3 runs to 14 residues. V was pared by 3 bases and J by 5 bases, with 10 bases between. Per the germline V gene, CDR1 is MNHNS and CDR2 is SASEGT. The CDR3 DNA follows: TGTGCCAGCAGTGACGGTCCGGGAAATGAAAAACTGTTTTTT. Its translation: CASSDGPGNEKLFF.

This chain connects TRBV24-1 to TRBJ2-2, with a tentative D call TRBD2 (6 bases). This CDR3 is built from 14 residues. Germline CDR1 KGHDR, CDR2 SFDVKD. V shed 6 bases and J shed 8 bases, with 15 bases lying between them. The DNA of the CDR3 is TGTGCCACCAGTCACGGGAGCCCGGGGGGGGAGCTGTTTTTT. Its protein product is CATSHGSPGGELFF.